This is a list of T cell receptor beta chains from one sample in a study of human T cells and chemical hapten exposure. Via MiXCR, TCRdb re-called the RACE reads, giving one row per CDR3 protein. The table shows approximately 340,000 distinct CDR3 sequences, with about 7% occurring only once. The sample was whole blood, taken in connection with sensitization to the hapten diphenylcyclopropenone (DPC). The receptors were sampled from a woman between 18 and 29 years old with alopecia areata. Some clones in this sample may be carry-over from other donors' samples. The CDR3 runs from the conserved cysteine through the conserved F or W. The D gene is left open where the match is weak. The size of a clone is reported for some rows only, either as once, few or many, or as a class for expanded clones.

j_gene | len | d_gene | abundance | v_gene | CDR3nt | CDR3aa
TRBJ2-1 | 17 | NA | many | TRBV15 | TGTGCCACCAGCACACGTTTGACAGAAATAAACATTAATGAGCAGTTCTTC | CATSTRLTEININEQFF
TRBJ1-1 | 18 | TRBD1 | many | TRBV6-2/TRBV6-3 | TGTGCCAGCAGTTCCCTCCGACAGGGATCTGTAGTTGACACTGAAGCTTTCTTT | CASSSLRQGSVVDTEAFF
TRBJ1-2 | 13 | NA | few | TRBV20-1 | TGCAGTGCCGGGGGGGGCACCAGGCAGAGTTACACCTTC | CSAGGGTRQSYTF
TRBJ2-7 | 13 | TRBD2 | NA | TRBV27 | TGTGCCAGCAGTAAAGCGGGGGCCCACGAGCAGTACTTC | CASSKAGAHEQYF
TRBJ2-3 | 14 | NA | few | TRBV7-2 | TGTGCCAGCAGCTTAGTCCCCCCCCCAGATACGCAGTATTTT | CASSLVPPPDTQYF
TRBJ2-3 | 13 | NA | many | TRBV9 | TGTGCCAGCAGCGCCGAGACTAGTTTTACGCAGTATTTT | CASSAETSFTQYF
TRBJ1-6 | 15 | NA | few | TRBV7-2 | TGTGCCAGCAGCTTAGATCGGGGGGCAGGATCACCCCTCCACTTT | CASSLDRGAGSPLHF
TRBJ1-1 | 14 | NA | many | TRBV5-1 | TGCGCCAGCAGCTTGGCTACCTCGAACACTGAAGCTTTCTTT | CASSLATSNTEAFF
TRBJ2-3 | 15 | NA | many | TRBV7-2 | TGTGCCAGCAGCTTCGGAGGCCACACGGCAGATACGCAGTATTTT | CASSFGGHTADTQYF
TRBJ1-1 | 13 | NA | many | TRBV5-1 | TGCGCCAGCAGCTTGGACCCATCCACTGAAGCTTTCTTT | CASSLDPSTEAFF
TRBJ1-1 | 15 | TRBD1 | NA | TRBV4-2 | TGTGCCAGCAGCCGGGGACAGGGAAGAGGTACTGAAGCTTTCTTT | CASSRGQGRGTEAFF
TRBJ1-1 | 13 | NA | NA | TRBV20-1 | TGCAGTGCTAGGGGGGAGGGTGGCACTGAAGCTTTCTTT | CSARGEGGTEAFF
TRBJ2-2 | 13 | NA | NA | TRBV27 | TGTGCCAGCAGTTTATCGAGAGGGGAGGAGCTGTTTTTT | CASSLSRGEELFF